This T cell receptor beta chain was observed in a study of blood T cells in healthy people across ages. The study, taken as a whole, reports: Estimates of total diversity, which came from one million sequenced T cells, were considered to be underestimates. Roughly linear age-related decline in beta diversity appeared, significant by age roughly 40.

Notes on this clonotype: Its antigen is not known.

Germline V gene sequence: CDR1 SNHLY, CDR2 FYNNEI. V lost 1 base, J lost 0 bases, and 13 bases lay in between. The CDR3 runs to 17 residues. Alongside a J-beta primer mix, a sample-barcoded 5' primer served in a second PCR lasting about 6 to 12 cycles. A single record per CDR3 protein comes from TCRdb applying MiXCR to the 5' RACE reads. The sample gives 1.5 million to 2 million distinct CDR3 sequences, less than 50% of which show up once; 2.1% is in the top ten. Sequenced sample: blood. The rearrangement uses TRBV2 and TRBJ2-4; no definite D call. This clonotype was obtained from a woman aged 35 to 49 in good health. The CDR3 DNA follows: TGTGCCAGCAGTGAAGTCCTACGTACAGTAGCCAAAAACATTCAGTACTTC. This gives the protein CASSEVLRTVAKNIQYF.